Given below is one T cell receptor beta chain in context. These data are taken from a study of blood T cell repertoires in COVID-19. Whole-study context: PBMCs, B-cell-depleted T cells, or T cells were the source of the cDNA or gDNA that made up the material.

Sequenced by immunoSEQ multiplex PCR; TCRdb stores in-frame clones only, minus some. The sample includes about 200,000 clones, about nine tenths seen only once; the top ten take 1.5% to 2%. The source is a man aged 18 to 35 with active or convalescent COVID-19. The sequenced sample consisted of peripheral blood.

The CDR3 DNA is TGTGCCAGCAGTTCCCAGAATCCGTTATACACTGAAGCTTTCTTT. It encodes CASSSQNPLYTEAFF. The chain is built from TRBV27 and TRBJ1-1, with D uncertain. Between the trimmed V and J ends, which lost 4 bases and 3 bases, there was a span of 15 bases. CDR1 is MNHEY, CDR2 SMNVEV, per germline (reference sequence). The CDR3 consists of 15 residues.